The 8 T cell receptor beta chains below all came from one sample that was sequenced in a study of cytomegalovirus exposure and HLA in healthy donors listed by TCRdb under 2017. The library was built by means of the immunoSEQ multiplex PCR assay. TCRdb obtained this table from immuneACCESS and retained in-frame rearrangements with V and J assigned. These tables miss some clones; where compared with another copy, unresolved V genes account for less than half of the shortfall, and the remainder is unexplained. The sample has about 44,000 clones on record, approximately 94% of them singletons. The ten largest clones capture less than 2.5% of the sample. Material: PBMCs. The receptors come from a woman aged 18-29 years in good health and CMV-seronegative.

This clone is a singleton in its sample. This chain connects TRBV19 to TRBJ1-2; D remains ambiguous. CDR3 length: 11 residues. Germline V CDR1 and CDR2: LNHDA, SQIVND (reference sequence). The V end was cut by 1 base, the J end by 8 bases, with 5 bases between. The CDR3 is CASSIGRGYTF. For the CDR3, the DNA is TGTGCCAGTAGTATAGGTCGGGGCTACACCTTC.

The chain recombines TRBV7-9 with TRBJ1-1, with 7 bases lining up with TRBD1. This CDR3 has 14 residues. Unmatched junction bases numbered 0, after V lost 2 bases and J lost 0 bases. Germline CDR1 and CDR2: SEHNR and FQNEAQ (reference sequence). The CDR3 here is CASSLTGVNTEAFF. CDR3 sequence (DNA): TGTGCCAGCAGCTTAACAGGGGTGAACACTGAAGCTTTCTTT.

The gene calls are TRBV6-1 and TRBJ2-1; 7 nucleotides match TRBD1. J gave up 1 base and V 7 bases, and 7 bases lay outside the gene matches. The CDR3 length is 15 residues. Germline V CDR1 and CDR2: MNHNS, SASEGT. CDR3 residues: CASTQQGNSYNEQFF. The CDR3 region has the DNA TGTGCCAGCACCCAACAGGGGAATTCCTACAATGAGCAGTTCTTC.

This sequence joins TRBV5-1 and TRBJ1-1; TRBD1 might be the D (6 bases). The CDR3 sequence is 15 residues long. Trimming removed 4 bases from V and 5 bases from J, with 18 bases in between. In germline, CDR1 is SGHRS, CDR2 YFSETQ. This chain's CDR3 is CASSTAPGDKTEAFF. In DNA form, the CDR3 reads TGCGCCAGCAGCACAGCACCAGGGGACAAGACTGAAGCTTTCTTT.

The chain's CDR3 is CASGQSSYEQYF. The CDR3 DNA follows: TGTGCCAGCGGACAGAGCTCCTACGAGCAGTACTTC. The chain is built from TRBV27 and TRBJ2-7; possibly TRBD1 for D (6 bases). V was cut by 8 bases and J by 0 bases, with 8 bases left in between. CDR3 length equals 12 residues. Germline values: CDR1 MNHEY, CDR2 SMNVEV (reference sequence).

The chain has TRBV6-6 and TRBJ2-3; perhaps TRBD2 as D (5 bases). Germline V gene data show CDR1 as MNHNY and CDR2 as SVGAGI (reference sequence). This CDR3 is 14 amino acids long. V was shortened by 4 bases and J by 6 bases, with 14 bases between the two germline ends. The CDR3 coding sequence is TGTGCCAGCAGTTCGGGATTTATGAAGGATACGCAGTATTTT. Translation: CASSSGFMKDTQYF.

This chain connects TRBV7-8 to TRBJ1-6, with 10 bases aligning to TRBD1. Unmatched junction bases numbered 0, after V lost 1 base and J lost 3 bases. The CDR3 extends over 16 amino acids. Germline V gene lookup returns CDR1 SGHVS and CDR2 FQNEAQ. CDR3: CASSLGTGGYNSPLHF. The CDR3 coding sequence is TGTGCCAGCAGCTTAGGGACAGGGGGCTATAATTCACCCCTCCACTTT. Full variable domain (outside the CDR3, taken from reference TRBV7-8 and TRBJ1-6): GAGVSQSPRYKVAKRGQDVALRCDPISGHVSLFWYQQALGQGPEFLTYFQNEAQLDKSGLPSDRFFAERPEGSVSTLKIQRTQQEDSAVYLCASSLGTGGYNSPLHFGNGTRLTVT.

The genes are TRBV19 and TRBJ1-2, with 7 bases fitting TRBD1. Germline V gene sequence: CDR1 LNHDA, CDR2 SQIVND (reference sequence). J lost 4 bases, V lost 0 bases, and 2 bases had no gene match. The CDR3 has 14 amino acids. DNA of the CDR3: TGTGCCAGTAGTATAGATGCAGGGGGCTATGGCTACACCTTC. It encodes CASSIDAGGYGYTF.